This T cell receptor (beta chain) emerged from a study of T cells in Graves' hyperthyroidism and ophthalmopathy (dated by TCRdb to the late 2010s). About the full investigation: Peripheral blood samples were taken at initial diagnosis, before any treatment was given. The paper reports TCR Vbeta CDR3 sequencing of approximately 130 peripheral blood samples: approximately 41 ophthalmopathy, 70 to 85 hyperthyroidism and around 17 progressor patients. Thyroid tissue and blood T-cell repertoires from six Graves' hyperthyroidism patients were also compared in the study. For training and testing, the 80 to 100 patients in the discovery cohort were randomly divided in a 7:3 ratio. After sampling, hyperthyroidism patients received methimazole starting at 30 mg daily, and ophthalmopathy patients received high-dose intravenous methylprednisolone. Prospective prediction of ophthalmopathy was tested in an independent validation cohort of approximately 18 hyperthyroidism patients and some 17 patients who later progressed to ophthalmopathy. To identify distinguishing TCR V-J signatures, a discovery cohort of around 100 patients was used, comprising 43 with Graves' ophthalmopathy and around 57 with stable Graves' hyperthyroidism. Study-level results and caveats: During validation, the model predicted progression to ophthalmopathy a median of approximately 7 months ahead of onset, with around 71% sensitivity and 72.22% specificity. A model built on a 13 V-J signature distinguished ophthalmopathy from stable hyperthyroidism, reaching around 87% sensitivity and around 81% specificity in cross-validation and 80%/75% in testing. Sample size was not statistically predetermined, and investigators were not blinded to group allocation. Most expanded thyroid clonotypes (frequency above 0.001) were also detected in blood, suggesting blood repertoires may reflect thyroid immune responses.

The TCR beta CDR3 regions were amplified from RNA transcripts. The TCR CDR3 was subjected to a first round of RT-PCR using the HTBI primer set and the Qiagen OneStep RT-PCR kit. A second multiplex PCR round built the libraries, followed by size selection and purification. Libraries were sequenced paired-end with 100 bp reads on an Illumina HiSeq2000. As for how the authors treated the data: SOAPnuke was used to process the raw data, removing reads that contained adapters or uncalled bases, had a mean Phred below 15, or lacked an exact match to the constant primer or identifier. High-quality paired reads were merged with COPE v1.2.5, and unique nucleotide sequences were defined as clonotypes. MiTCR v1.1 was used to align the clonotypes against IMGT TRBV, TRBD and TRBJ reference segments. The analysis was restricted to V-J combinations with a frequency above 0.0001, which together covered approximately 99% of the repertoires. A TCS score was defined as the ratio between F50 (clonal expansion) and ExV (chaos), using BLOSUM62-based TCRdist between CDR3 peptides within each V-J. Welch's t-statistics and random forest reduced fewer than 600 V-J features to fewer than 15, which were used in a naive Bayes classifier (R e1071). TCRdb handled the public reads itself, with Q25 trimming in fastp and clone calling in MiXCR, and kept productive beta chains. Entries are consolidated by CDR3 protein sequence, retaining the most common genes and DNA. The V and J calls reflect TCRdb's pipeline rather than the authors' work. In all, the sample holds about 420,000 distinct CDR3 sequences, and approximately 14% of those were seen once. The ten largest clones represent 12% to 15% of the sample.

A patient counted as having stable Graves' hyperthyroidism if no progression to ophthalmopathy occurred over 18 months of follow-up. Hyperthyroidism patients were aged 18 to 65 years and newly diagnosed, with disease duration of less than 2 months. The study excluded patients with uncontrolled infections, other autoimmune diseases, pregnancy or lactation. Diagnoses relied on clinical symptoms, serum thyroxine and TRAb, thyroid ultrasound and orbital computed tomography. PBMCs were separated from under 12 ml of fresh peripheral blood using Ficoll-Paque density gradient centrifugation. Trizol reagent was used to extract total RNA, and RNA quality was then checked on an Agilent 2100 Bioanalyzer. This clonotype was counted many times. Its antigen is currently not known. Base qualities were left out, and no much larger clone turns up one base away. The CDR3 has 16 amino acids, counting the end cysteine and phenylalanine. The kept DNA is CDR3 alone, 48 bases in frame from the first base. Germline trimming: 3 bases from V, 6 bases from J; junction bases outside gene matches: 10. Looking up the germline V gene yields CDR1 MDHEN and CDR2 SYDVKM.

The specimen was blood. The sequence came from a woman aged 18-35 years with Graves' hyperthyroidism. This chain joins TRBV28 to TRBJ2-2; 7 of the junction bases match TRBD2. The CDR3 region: CASSFSPGTISGELFF. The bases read TGTGCCAGCAGTTTCAGTCCCGGGACTATATCCGGGGAGCTGTTTTTT.